The text below deals with one T cell receptor beta chain. It lacks a known antigen. Base quality data are lacking; no much larger clone is found one base away. This sample stems from a study of T cell responses to AZD1222 COVID-19 vaccine (dated by TCRdb to the early 2020s). About the study as a whole: AZD1222 recipients given second doses at about 4 weeks or at about 12 weeks were pooled, since spike-specific TCR depth and breadth were not found to differ between the two schedules. Trial participants were enrolled by age into 18-55, 56-69 and 70-plus year subgroups, with approximately 150, 28 and 58 TCR-sequenced participants respectively. TCR sequencing covered some 240 trial participants: around 210 given two doses of AZD1222 and some 25 given two doses of MenACWY control vaccine. The full study reports these points: Participants were mostly white British and included more females than males, and it was suggested by the authors that clonal diversity may have been underestimated. CD4 TCRs associated with the vaccine covered the entire spike protein, and the dominant responses were in regions 160-218 and 743-854. The 56-69-year group was small, and its depth increase did not reach significance, likely because of low power. Conclusions about previously exposed vaccinees are limited because only five to seven AZD1222 recipients were SARS-CoV-2 seropositive at baseline. Reportedly, almost half of the unique spike-specific TCRs recognized epitopes lying outside the regions that are mutated in the B.1.351 and B.1.1.7 variants. A significant rise in spike-specific TCR breadth and depth was observed after two AZD1222 doses relative to day 0 and relative to MenACWY recipients. Because no day 14 peak-response samples were available, repertoires were characterized only after the peak T cell response.

The CDR3 regions of human TCRbeta chains were analyzed by immunosequencing. From the authors' description of their analysis: Repertoire TCRs were matched against a reference library of SARS-CoV-2-specific TCRs generated with the MIRA antigen-specificity platform. Breadth was defined as the fraction of unique TCRs that were SARS-CoV-2-associated. Depth was defined as the fraction of total T cells that were SARS-CoV-2-associated. Using the MIRA data, each spike-specific TCR was mapped to the spike region that the TCR reacts to and placed in a CD4 or CD8 class. Log10-transformed breadth and depth values were compared by one-way ANOVA with Sidak's multiple comparisons tests. In its TCRdb copy, this immuneACCESS table keeps in-frame sequences only and misses some clones. Where compared with another copy, unresolved V genes explain less than half of these, and the others have no known cause. Clonal size and the V and J genes are those of that table, whereas D and trimming came from the DNA. The sample table contains roughly 110,000 clones; only one count was recorded for around 91% of them. The ten top clones hold less than 25% of the sample.

Sample time point, as interpreted from the label and publication: baseline before first vaccination. Vaccinee samples came from UK trials COV001 and COV002, including a single-blind randomized controlled phase 2/3 trial of AZD1222 (ChAdOx1 nCoV-19) in healthy adults. Trial participant PBMC samples were collected at day 0 and day 28 after the second dose for TCRbeta chain sequencing. Source: peripheral blood, taken on day 0 of AZD1222 vaccination. This TCR derives from an adult in good health.

CDR3 reads: CASSLARTSNEQYF. The DNA reads as follows: TGTGCCAGCAGCTTAGCCCGTACTAGCAACGAGCAGTACTTC. Recombination linked TRBV7-2 to TRBJ2-7; the D region possibly corresponds to TRBD2 (6 bases align). V and J lose 0 bases and 5 bases, and a span of 11 bases separates them. CDR1 and CDR2 were assigned from the germline V gene as SGHTA and FQGNSA. The CDR3 has 14 amino acids, counting the end cysteine and phenylalanine. Solely the CDR3 DNA is kept, with 42 bases framed from the first base.